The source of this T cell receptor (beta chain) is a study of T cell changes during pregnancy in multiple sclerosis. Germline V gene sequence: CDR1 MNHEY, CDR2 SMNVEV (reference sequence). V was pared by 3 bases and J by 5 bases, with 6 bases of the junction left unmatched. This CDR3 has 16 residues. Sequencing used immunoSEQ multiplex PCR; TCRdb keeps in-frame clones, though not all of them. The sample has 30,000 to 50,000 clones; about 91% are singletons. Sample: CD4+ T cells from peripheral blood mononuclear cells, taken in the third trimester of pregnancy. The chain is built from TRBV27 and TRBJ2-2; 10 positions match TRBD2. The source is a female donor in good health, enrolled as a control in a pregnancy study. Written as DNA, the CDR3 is TGTGCCAGCAGTTTCTGGCTAGCGGGAGTAACCGGGGAGCTGTTTTTT. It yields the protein CASSFWLAGVTGELFF.